These 13 T cell receptor beta chains share one sample of origin, sequenced in a study of radiation and T cells in renal cell carcinoma. Time point defined: baseline pretreatment blood. Stated treatment: 15 Gy SBRT to primary tumor, nephrectomy 4 weeks later. Some clones are missing from TCRdb's copy, which holds only in-frame ones; the method was immunoSEQ multiplex PCR. The table has about 130,000 clones, approximately 91% seen once. The material was blood, obtained from a patient whose treatment included radiotherapy and nephrectomy. Receptors were obtained from a woman in her forties or fifties with renal cell carcinoma.

The chain links TRBV11-2 to TRBJ1-1; 9 nucleotides align to TRBD1. Unmatched junction bases numbered 5, after V lost 5 bases and J lost 1 base. The germline V gene encodes CDR1 SGHAT and CDR2 FQNNGV. This CDR3 is 15 amino acids long. For the CDR3, the DNA is TGTGCCAGCAGCCCGCGGACAGGGGCGAACACTGAAGCTTTCTTT. Its protein product is CASSPRTGANTEAFF.

This clone was detected only once. The V call is TRBV6-1, the J call TRBJ1-4, with D perhaps matching TRBD1 (5 bases). CDR3 length equals 15 residues. V was pared by 6 bases and J by 8 bases, with 19 bases between. CDR1 MNHNS and CDR2 SASEGT come from the germline V gene. The CDR3 DNA reads TGTGCCAGCAGCATGCCGGGTGCGGGGGTCGAAAAACTGTTTTTT. Translation gives CASSMPGAGVEKLFF.

The CDR3 sequence: CASSQVSPQETQYF. Written as DNA, the CDR3 is TGTGCCAGCAGCCAAGTATCCCCCCAAGAGACCCAGTACTTC. The chain recombines TRBV14 with TRBJ2-5; D not certain. V was shortened by 1 base and J by 1 base, with 7 bases between the two germline ends. The CDR3 runs 14 residues. Germline V lookup: CDR1 SGHDN, CDR2 FVKESK.

This chain joins TRBV4-3 and TRBJ1-6, with TRBD1 as a possible D gene (6 bases). This CDR3 spans 17 amino acids. Germline assignment: CDR1 LGHNA and CDR2 YSLEER. Trimming took 0 bases from V and 10 from J, leaving 19 bases between them. The CDR3 DNA reads TGCGCCAGCAGCCAAGATGTGGGGGGGGCGTTGCGGTCACCCCTCCACTTT. Protein product: CASSQDVGGALRSPLHF.

The chain uses TRBV4-1 and TRBJ2-7; 10 bases are a match to TRBD2. CDR1 MGHRA and CDR2 YSYEKL come from the germline V gene. The trim removed 5 bases at V and 3 bases at J, leaving 7 bases unmatched. The CDR3 extends over 15 amino acids. In nucleotides, the CDR3 is TGCGCCAGCAGCTTGGGACTAGCGAGGGTCTACGAGCAGTACTTC. Encoded protein: CASSLGLARVYEQYF.

V usage is TRBV4-1 and J usage is TRBJ2-7, with 11 bases aligning to TRBD1. This CDR3 spans 16 amino acids. Germline CDR1 MGHRA, CDR2 YSYEKL. V lost 4 bases to trimming and J lost 0 bases; unmatched junction nucleotides: 5. CDR3 in amino acids: CASSRAGQGASYEQYF. Written as DNA, the CDR3 is TGCGCCAGCAGCCGGGCTGGACAGGGGGCCTCCTACGAGCAGTACTTC.

This chain joins TRBV2 and TRBJ1-1; 7 bases are a match to TRBD1. This CDR3 region has 15 residues. CDR1 and CDR2 from the germline V gene are SNHLY and FYNNEI. After removal of 7 bases from V and 10 bases from J, the junction contained 18 bases not matched to a gene. The DNA of the CDR3 is TGTGCCAGCAACCTAGTAAGCAGGGGGTCTTCTTCAGCTTTCTTT. Translated, it gives CASNLVSRGSSSAFF. The full variable domain, with the rest looked up from reference TRBV2 and TRBJ1-1, is EPEVTQTPSHQVTQMGQEVILRCVPISNHLYFYWYRQILGQKVEFLVSFYNNEISEKSEIFDDQFSVERPDGSNFTLKIRSTKLEDSAMYFCASNLVSRGSSSAFFGQGTRLTVV.

In the case of this clone: This sample also contains other DNA sequences that code for the same CDR3. CDR3 nucleotide sequence: TGTGCCAGCAGCTTAGACCCTACTCTAGCCAAAAACATTCAGTACTTC. Its protein product is CASSLDPTLAKNIQYF. This rearrangement joins TRBV11-2 to TRBJ2-4; no clear D gene. Germline V CDR1 and CDR2: SGHAT, FQNNGV. The CDR3 sequence is 16 residues long. V lost 0 bases, J lost 0 bases, and 9 bases lay in between.

The V call is TRBV25-1, the J call TRBJ1-2; D is perhaps TRBD1 (5 bases). Looked up from germline, CDR1 is MGHDK and CDR2 is SYGVNS. Between the trimmed V and J ends, which lost 4 bases and 0 bases, there was a span of 6 bases. The CDR3 spans 13 residues. CDR3 sequence reads: CASSAGPNYGYTF. CDR3 DNA: TGTGCCAGCAGTGCGGGGCCTAACTATGGCTACACCTTC.

The chain carries TRBV5-1 and TRBJ2-3, with unresolved D. Germline assignment: CDR1 SGHRS and CDR2 YFSETQ. The CDR3 consists of 14 residues. Trimming removed 0 bases from V and 6 bases from J, with 11 bases in between. The DNA for the CDR3 is TGCGCCAGCAGCTTGGAGTTCTCTCGGGATACGCAGTATTTT. Protein product: CASSLEFSRDTQYF. The full variable domain, completed using reference TRBV5-1 and TRBJ2-3, is KAGVTQTPRYLIKTRGQQVTLSCSPISGHRSVSWYQQTPGQGLQFLFEYFSETQRNKGNFPGRFSGRQFSNSRSEMNVSTLELGDSALYLCASSLEFSRDTQYFGPGTRLTVL.

This clone was observed a single time. The V and J genes are TRBV10-2 and TRBJ1-1; D not resolved. Germline assignment: CDR1 WSHSY and CDR2 SAAADI. The CDR3 covers 13 residues. Trimming removed 0 bases from V and 9 bases from J, with 11 bases in between. The CDR3 here is CASSESHQPKAFF. The DNA of the CDR3 is TGCGCCAGCAGTGAGTCCCATCAGCCTAAAGCTTTCTTT.

This clone occurred a few times. This CDR3 is also generated by other DNA sequences in the sample. This chain joins TRBV19 and TRBJ1-5; D is unresolved. Germline lookup yields CDR1 LNHDA and CDR2 SQIVND (reference sequence). V shed 7 bases and J shed 0 bases, with 7 bases lying between them. The CDR3 runs to 13 residues. The CDR3 reads CASNTYSNQPQHF. For the CDR3, the DNA is TGTGCCAGTAATACGTATAGCAATCAGCCCCAGCATTTT.

This clone was picked up one time. The chain couples TRBV5-1 to TRBJ2-7; D possibly corresponds to TRBD1 (6 bases). V was pared by 4 bases and J by 1 base, with 9 bases between. Looked up from germline, CDR1 is SGHRS and CDR2 is YFSETQ. The CDR3 covers 13 residues. The CDR3 sequence: CASSPQGSYEQYF. CDR3 in DNA: TGCGCCAGCAGCCCACAGGGTTCCTACGAGCAGTACTTC.